This T cell receptor beta chain was sequenced during a study of metastatic and nonmetastatic thyroid tumors. The wider study: A comparison of repertoires was made across blood and tumor or nodule tissue from malignant and benign thyroid patients.

The study, taken as a whole, reports: Compared with benign nodules, malignant thyroid tumors were reported to have significantly higher TCR beta diversity in both blood and tumor.

TCRdb used MiXCR to call clones anew from the PCR reads. The sample holds tens of thousands of clones, about a third seen once. Concerning this clone: What it recognizes is unknown.

Trimming at V came to 1 base and at J to 4 bases, leaving 6 bases not matched to a gene. CDR1 and CDR2 (germline): SGHRS, YFSETQ. There are 16 residues in the CDR3. Thyroid surgery was preceded by no treatment in any patient. The chain carries TRBV5-1 and TRBJ2-7; 12 positions agree with TRBD1. The sequencing sample was made of tumor tissue. This receptor was identified in a female donor with papillary thyroid cancer or a benign thyroid nodule (not recorded which). Some clones in this sample may be carry-over from other donors' samples. The CDR3 DNA follows: TGCGCCAGCAGCTTGACCGGGACAGGGGGCTTTTACGAGCAGTACTTC. It yields the protein CASSLTGTGGFYEQYF.